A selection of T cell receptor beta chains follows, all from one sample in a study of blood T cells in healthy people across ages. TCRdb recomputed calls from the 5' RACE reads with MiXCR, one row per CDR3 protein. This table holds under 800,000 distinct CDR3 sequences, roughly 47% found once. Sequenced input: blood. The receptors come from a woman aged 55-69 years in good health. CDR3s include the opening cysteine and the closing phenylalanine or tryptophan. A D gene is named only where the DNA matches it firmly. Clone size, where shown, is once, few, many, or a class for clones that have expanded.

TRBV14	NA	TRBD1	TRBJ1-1	CASSQDLWWDRGRLGYTEAFF	TGTGCCAGCAGCCAAGATCTTTGGTGGGACAGGGGGCGTTTAGGCTACACTGAAGCTTTCTTT
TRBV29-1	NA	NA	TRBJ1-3	CSVGSGNTIYF	TGCAGCGTTGGAAGCGGAAACACCATATATTTT
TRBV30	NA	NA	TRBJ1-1	CAWSHNQNTEAFF	TGTGCCTGGAGCCATAATCAGAACACTGAAGCTTTCTTT
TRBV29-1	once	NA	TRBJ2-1	CSGTLASDYNEQFF	TGCAGCGGGACGTTGGCTAGCGATTACAATGAGCAGTTCTTC
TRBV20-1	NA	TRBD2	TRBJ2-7	CSAARTTSGTLYEQYF	TGCAGTGCCGCCCGGACCACAAGCGGGACCCTATACGAGCAGTACTTC
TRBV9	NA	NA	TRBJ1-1	CASSPSSGLNTDAFF	TGTGCCAGCAGTCCCTCCTCCGGGTTGAACACTGATGCTTTCTTT
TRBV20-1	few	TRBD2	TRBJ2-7	CSARRLAGGPDEQYF	TGCAGTGCTAGACGACTAGCGGGAGGGCCAGACGAGCAGTACTTC
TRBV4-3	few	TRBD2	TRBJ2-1	CASSQLAGGLNEQFF	TGCGCCAGCAGCCAACTAGCGGGAGGGCTCAATGAGCAGTTCTTC
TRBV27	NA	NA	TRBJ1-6	CASSLSSLGQDNSPLHF	TGTGCCAGCAGTTTATCGTCTCTTGGGCAGGACAATTCACCCCTCCACTTT
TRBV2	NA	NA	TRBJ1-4	CASSEEGGANEKLFF	TGTGCCAGCAGTGAAGAAGGAGGGGCTAATGAAAAACTGTTTTTT
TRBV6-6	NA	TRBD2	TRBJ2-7	CASSYDQLAGGREQYF	TGTGCCAGCAGTTACGATCAACTAGCGGGGGGTAGGGAGCAGTACTTC
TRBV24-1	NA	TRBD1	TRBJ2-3	CATRDRVEDTQYF	TGTGCCACCAGAGACAGGGTTGAAGATACGCAGTATTTT
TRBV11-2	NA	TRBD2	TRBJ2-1	CASRSLAGVHNEQFF	TGTGCCAGTAGATCTCTGGCGGGGGTCCACAATGAGCAGTTCTTC
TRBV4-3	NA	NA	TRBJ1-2	CASSVNDLGGYTF	TGCGCCAGCAGCGTCAATGACCTCGGTGGCTACACCTTC
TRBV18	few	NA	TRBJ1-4	CASSPPRTNEKLFF	TGTGCCAGCTCACCGCCGCGGACGAATGAAAAACTGTTTTTT
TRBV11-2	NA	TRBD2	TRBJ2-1	CASSLVPGTSYNEQFF	TGTGCCAGCAGCTTAGTCCCCGGGACTAGCTACAATGAGCAGTTCTTC
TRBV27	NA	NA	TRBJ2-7	CASSLGSRNGSYEQYF	TGTGCCAGCAGTTTAGGGTCAAGGAATGGCTCCTACGAGCAGTACTTC
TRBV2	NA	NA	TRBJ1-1	CARGRGRSTEAFF	TGTGCCAGGGGCCGAGGACGAAGCACTGAAGCTTTCTTT
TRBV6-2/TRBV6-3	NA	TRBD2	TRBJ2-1	CASSYWGGYNEQFF	TGTGCCAGCAGTTACTGGGGGGGCTACAATGAGCAGTTCTTC
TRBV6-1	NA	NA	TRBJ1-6	CASSARTADSPLHF	TGTGCCAGCAGTGCAAGGACAGCGGATTCACCCCTCCACTTT
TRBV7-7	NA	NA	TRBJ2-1	CASSSGLGGVGEQFF	TGTGCTAGCAGCTCCGGATTGGGGGGAGTTGGTGAGCAGTTCTTC
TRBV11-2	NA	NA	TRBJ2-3	CASSSESIGMQYF	TGTGCCAGCAGCTCAGAAAGTATAGGTATGCAGTATTTT
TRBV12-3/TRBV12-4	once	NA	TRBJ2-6	CASYRTPSGANVLTF	TGTGCCAGCTACCGGACACCCTCTGGGGCCAACGTCCTGACTTTC
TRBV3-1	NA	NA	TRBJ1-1	CASRPAVTRSEAFF	TGTGCCAGCAGACCAGCTGTAACTAGAAGTGAAGCTTTCTTT